The next 25 T cell receptor beta chains were all read from a single sample in a study of T cell changes during pregnancy in multiple sclerosis. Produced via immunoSEQ multiplex PCR; TCRdb's table is partial and in-frame only. This table holds approximately 93,000 clones, approximately 89% found once. The input for sequencing was peripheral blood, taken in the first trimester of pregnancy. The source of these receptors is a female donor in good health, enrolled as a control in a pregnancy study.

The V gene is TRBV25-1, the J gene TRBJ2-5; tentative D call: TRBD2 (6 bases). V was pared by 1 base and J by 4 bases, with 16 bases between. Looked up from germline, CDR1 is MGHDK and CDR2 is SYGVNS. The CDR3 is 16 amino acids. The CDR3 DNA follows: TGTGCCAGCAGTGAATGGGTTAGCGGAGACCTAGAGACCCAGTACTTC. This codes for CASSEWVSGDLETQYF.

This chain uses TRBV4-3 with TRBJ1-2, with D possibly being TRBD1 (6 bases). The CDR3 covers 14 residues. Germline-derived CDR1 and CDR2 are LGHNA and YSLEER. V gave up 0 bases and J gave up 7 bases, with 12 bases separating them. The CDR3 protein is CASSQDRGASGYTF. The CDR3 DNA follows: TGCGCCAGCAGCCAAGATCGGGGGGCGAGTGGCTACACCTTC.

The chain has TRBV7-9 and TRBJ2-1, with 7 bases identical to TRBD1. CDR1 and CDR2 (germline): SEHNR, FQNEAQ (reference sequence). The V gene end was trimmed by 5 bases and the J gene end by 7 bases; junction bases not matched to a gene: 2. The CDR3 length is 12 residues. The CDR3 sequence: CASSKTGNEQFF. The DNA of the CDR3 is TGTGCCAGCAGCAAGACAGGGAATGAGCAGTTCTTC.

This rearrangement joins TRBV18 to TRBJ1-4; D is uncertain. Trimming pared 1 base from V and 6 bases from J, leaving 9 bases between. CDR1 and CDR2 from the germline V gene are KGHSH and LQKENI. CDR3 size: 14 residues. In nucleotides, the CDR3 is TGTGCCAGCTCACCACAGGCCGGAGATGAAAAACTGTTTTTT. It yields the protein CASSPQAGDEKLFF.

V is TRBV2 and J is TRBJ2-5; 7 bases agree with TRBD1. After removal of 5 bases from V and 2 bases from J, the junction contained 8 bases not matched to a gene. The CDR3 is 15 amino acids. Germline values: CDR1 SNHLY, CDR2 FYNNEI. CDR3 coding DNA: TGTGCCAGCAGTACACCGGGACAGCAACAAGAGACCCAGTACTTC. Residues: CASSTPGQQQETQYF.

The rearrangement joins TRBV6-1 to TRBJ1-2; D is undetermined. CDR1 is MNHNS, CDR2 SASEGT, per germline. Trimming shortened V by 2 bases and J by 8 bases, and 9 bases separated the two germline ends. This CDR3 region has 12 residues. The CDR3 sequence is CASSEPWQGYTF. The CDR3 DNA is TGTGCCAGCAGTGAACCGTGGCAAGGCTACACCTTC.

The chain uses TRBV5-8 and TRBJ1-6; possible D gene TRBD1, 6 bases. Germline-derived CDR1 and CDR2 are SGHTS and YDEGEE. The CDR3 sequence is 17 residues long. Trimming cost V 4 bases and J 4 bases, with 18 bases left between them. CDR3 bases: TGTGCCAGCAGCCCGTTGGCGGCAGGGGTTTATAATTCACCCCTCCACTTT. Residues: CASSPLAAGVYNSPLHF.

This chain links TRBV4-3 with TRBJ2-2; the D gene is possibly TRBD2 (5 bases). Germline V gene sequence: CDR1 LGHNA, CDR2 YSLEER. The germline V and J ends were trimmed by 1 base and 5 bases, with 17 bases remaining between them. The CDR3 runs to 17 residues. CDR3 loop: CASSQAVWLARTGELFF. CDR3 coding DNA: TGCGCCAGCAGCCAAGCGGTATGGCTAGCCCGAACCGGGGAGCTGTTTTTT.

This sequence joins TRBV5-1 and TRBJ1-4, with 9 bases identical to TRBD1. Germline lookup yields CDR1 SGHRS and CDR2 YFSETQ. The CDR3 loop spans 15 amino acids. Losses at the gene ends were 4 bases for V and 7 bases for J; bases not matched to a gene: 8. CDR3 bases: TGCGCCAGCAGCGGGCTGACAGGGGGGGGTGAAAAACTGTTTTTT. It yields the protein CASSGLTGGGEKLFF.

V and J are TRBV6-4 and TRBJ1-6; TRBD1 might be the D (6 bases). This CDR3 comprises 14 residues. Trimming pared 6 bases from V and 10 bases from J, leaving 16 bases between. In germline, CDR1 is MRHNA, CDR2 SNTAGT. CDR3 DNA sequence: TGTGCCAGCAGCAACGGGGGGGCTGGGTCACCCCTCCACTTT. It translates to CASSNGGAGSPLHF.

This chain uses TRBV5-1 with TRBJ1-2; TRBD1 matches 7 bases. With 4 bases clipped from V and 5 bases from J, the junction kept 26 bases outside the gene matches. Per germline, CDR1 SGHRS and CDR2 YFSETQ. This CDR3 is built from 20 residues. The CDR3 protein is CASSPTMILRDSRWRYGYTF. CDR3 in DNA: TGCGCCAGCAGCCCCACCATGATTTTACGGGACAGTCGCTGGAGATATGGCTACACCTTC.

V and J are TRBV7-3 and TRBJ2-5; 10 bases match TRBD2. The CDR3 is 15 residues long. The V and J ends lost 5 bases and 3 bases, in that order; junction bases with no gene match: 6. The germline V gene has CDR1 SGHTA and CDR2 FQGTGA. As DNA, the CDR3 is TGTGCCAGCAGCCCAAGCGGGGGGGTGGAAGAGACCCAGTACTTC. Translated: CASSPSGGVEETQYF.

The V call is TRBV19, the J call TRBJ2-7; 11 bases match TRBD1. J lost 3 bases, V lost 3 bases, and 1 base had no gene match. CDR1 and CDR2 from the germline V gene are LNHDA and SQIVND (reference sequence). This CDR3 region has 14 residues. The CDR3 sequence: CASSIGTGGYEQYF. For the CDR3, the DNA is TGTGCCAGTAGTATCGGGACAGGGGGCTACGAGCAGTACTTC.

The rearrangement joins TRBV28 to TRBJ2-5; 9 bases match TRBD1. This CDR3 region has 16 residues. Unmatched junction bases numbered 17, after V lost 10 bases and J lost 5 bases. Germline CDR1 MDHEN, CDR2 SYDVKM. CDR3 amino acids: CATSPFGTGMSETQYF. CDR3 DNA sequence: TGTGCCACCTCCCCCTTTGGGACAGGGATGAGCGAGACCCAGTACTTC.

The chain couples TRBV27 to TRBJ2-2; 8 bases map to TRBD1. Germline trimming cut 4 bases from V and 6 bases from J; bases unmatched to any gene: 1. CDR1 MNHEY and CDR2 SMNVEV come from the germline V gene (reference sequence). The CDR3 totals 13 residues. CDR3 loop: CASSSTGAGELFF. The CDR3 nucleotides read TGTGCCAGCAGTTCGACAGGGGCCGGGGAGCTGTTTTTT.

This clone appeared many times. The gene calls are TRBV19 and TRBJ1-1; D might be TRBD1 (6 bases). CDR3 length: 15 residues. Germline CDR1 LNHDA, CDR2 SQIVND (reference sequence). V was shortened by 5 bases and J by 0 bases, with 13 bases between the two germline ends. CDR3 in DNA: TGTGCCAGTAGTCCGCACCAGGGGTTGAACACTGAAGCTTTCTTT. This gives the protein CASSPHQGLNTEAFF. The full variable domain, in which reference TRBV19 and TRBJ1-1 provide the parts outside the CDR3, is DGGITQSPKYLFRKEGQNVTLSCEQNLNHDAMYWYRQDPGQGLRLIYYSQIVNDFQKGDIAEGYSVSREKKESFPLTVTSAQKNPTAFYLCASSPHQGLNTEAFFGQGTRLTVV.

This chain connects TRBV5-4 to TRBJ1-1; D gene uncertain. This CDR3 region has 12 residues. Germline V CDR1 and CDR2: SGHNT, YYREEE (reference sequence). Trimming stripped 2 bases from V and 0 bases from J, with 2 bases between. The CDR3 DNA reads as TGTGCCAGCAGCTTCGTGAACACTGAAGCTTTCTTT. Translating gives CASSFVNTEAFF.

The CDR3 loop is CASSFGSYEQYF. The DNA of the CDR3 is TGTGCCAGCAGCTTCGGGTCCTACGAGCAGTACTTC. V and J are TRBV11-2 and TRBJ2-7; D is undetermined. Trimming shortened V by 3 bases and J by 1 base, and 4 bases separated the two germline ends. The CDR3 loop spans 12 amino acids. Germline lookup yields CDR1 SGHAT and CDR2 FQNNGV.

The chain links TRBV7-2 to TRBJ1-2; a possible D gene is TRBD1 (6 bases). This CDR3 has 14 amino acids. Germline V lookup: CDR1 SGHTA, CDR2 FQGNSA. Between the trimmed V and J ends, which lost 2 bases and 8 bases, there was a span of 15 bases. CDR3 sequence (DNA): TGTGCCAGCAGCTTATTTCAGGGGCCCGGGGGCTACACCTTC. Amino acid sequence: CASSLFQGPGGYTF.

This clone was seen just once. This chain joins TRBV28 and TRBJ2-7; a weak D match, TRBD2 (5 bases). Trimming shortened V by 5 bases and J by 3 bases, and 11 bases separated the two germline ends. The CDR3 runs to 13 residues. CDR1 and CDR2 (germline): MDHEN, SYDVKM. CDR3 region: CASSRYGVYEQYF. For the CDR3, the DNA is TGTGCCAGCAGTAGGTACGGGGTCTACGAGCAGTACTTC.

The DNA for the CDR3 is TGTGCCAGCATCACAGGGGGAACTGGGGCCAACGTCCTGACTTTC. Amino acids: CASITGGTGANVLTF. This sequence joins TRBV6-1 and TRBJ2-6; TRBD1 aligns across 8 bases. The junction had 4 bases not matched to a gene; V was cut back by 7 bases and J by 2 bases. The germline V gene encodes CDR1 MNHNS and CDR2 SASEGT. The CDR3 runs 15 residues.

The chain uses TRBV7-6 and TRBJ1-5, with D possibly TRBD1 on 5 matching bases. CDR1 SGHVS and CDR2 FNYEAQ come from the germline V gene. The length of the CDR3 is 14 residues. V lost 2 bases to trimming and J lost 3 bases, with 8 bases between them. The CDR3 DNA reads TGTGCCAGCAGCTTATCAGGGTTCAATCAGCCCCAGCATTTT. It translates to CASSLSGFNQPQHF.

The V and J genes are TRBV23-1 and TRBJ1-5, with 7 bases identical to TRBD1. Being an ORF, TRBV23-1 has a function that is uncertain. V shed 4 bases, J shed 5 bases, and the junction held 17 bases outside the gene matches. This CDR3 comprises 18 residues. CDR3 sequence: CASSPRDRTPCRDQPQHF. The CDR3 bases are TGCGCCAGCAGTCCACGGGACAGAACCCCCTGCCGGGATCAGCCCCAGCATTTT.

The chain combines TRBV7-6 with TRBJ1-5; a possible D gene is TRBD1 (6 bases). The CDR3 covers 14 residues. Trimming took off 1 base at V and 5 bases at J, with 9 bases between the two ends. The V gene's germline CDR1 is SGHVS and CDR2 FNYEAQ. The CDR3 reads CASSLVAGDQPQHF. As DNA, the CDR3 is TGTGCCAGCAGCTTAGTTGCAGGGGATCAGCCCCAGCATTTT. The whole variable domain, remainder taken from reference TRBV7-6 and TRBJ1-5, is GAGVSQSPRYKVTKRGQDVALRCDPISGHVSLYWYRQALGQGPEFLTYFNYEAQQDKSGLPNDRFSAERPEGSISTLTIQRTEQRDSAMYRCASSLVAGDQPQHFGDGTRLSIL.

The V call is TRBV4-3, the J call TRBJ2-3; 9 nucleotides align to TRBD2. Germline CDR1 reads LGHNA; CDR2 reads YSLEER. Losses at the gene ends were 0 bases for V and 3 bases for J; bases not matched to a gene: 4. The CDR3 totals 16 residues. CDR3 protein: CASSQEPGLATDTQYF. The CDR3 DNA follows: TGCGCCAGCAGCCAAGAGCCGGGACTAGCTACAGATACGCAGTATTTT.